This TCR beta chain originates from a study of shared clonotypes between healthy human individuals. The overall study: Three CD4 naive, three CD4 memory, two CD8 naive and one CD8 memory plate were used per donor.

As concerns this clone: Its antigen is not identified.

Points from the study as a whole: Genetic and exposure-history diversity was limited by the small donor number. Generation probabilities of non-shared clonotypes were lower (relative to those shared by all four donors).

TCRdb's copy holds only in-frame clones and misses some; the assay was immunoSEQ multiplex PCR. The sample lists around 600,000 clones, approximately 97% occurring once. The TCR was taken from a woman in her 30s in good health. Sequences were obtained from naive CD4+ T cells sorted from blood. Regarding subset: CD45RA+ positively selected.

The CDR3 DNA follows: TGTGCCAGCAGTGAACAGGTCTATGGCTACACCTTC. Translation gives CASSEQVYGYTF. The chain links TRBV2 to TRBJ1-2; D not certain. The germline V and J ends were trimmed by 2 bases and 4 bases, with 5 bases remaining between them. The germline gives CDR1 SNHLY, CDR2 FYNNEI. The CDR3 totals 12 residues. Drawing the rest from reference TRBV2 and TRBJ1-2, the complete variable domain is EPEVTQTPSHQVTQMGQEVILRCVPISNHLYFYWYRQILGQKVEFLVSFYNNEISEKSEIFDDQFSVERPDGSNFTLKIRSTKLEDSAMYFCASSEQVYGYTFGSGTRLTVV.